Below, 26 T cell receptor beta chains from the same sample are listed, as sequenced in a study of blood T cell repertoires in COVID-19. TCRdb keeps only in-frame clones here, not all; method: immunoSEQ multiplex PCR. The sample comprises about 430,000 clones, around nine tenths of which are singletons, and approximately 1.5% rests with the top ten. The sequencing input was PBMCs or T cells enriched from blood (not recorded which). These receptors originate from a woman under 30 who had been exposed to COVID-19.

The chain is built from TRBV9 and TRBJ1-4; 10 bases fit TRBD1. V was pared by 3 bases and J by 7 bases, with 6 bases of the junction left unmatched. This CDR3 is built from 15 residues. Germline CDR1 is SGDLS and CDR2 is YYNGEE. The CDR3 protein is CASSATGGDGEKLFF. The CDR3 nucleotides are TGTGCCAGCAGCGCGACAGGGGGCGATGGTGAAAAACTGTTTTTT.

The rearrangement links TRBV29-1 to TRBJ2-2; perhaps TRBD1 as D (6 bases). CDR3 length equals 13 residues. Trimming left V 7 bases short and J 6 bases short, with 15 bases between. Germline V gene lookup returns CDR1 SQVTM and CDR2 ANQGSEA. The CDR3 DNA sequence: TGCAGCGGCCAGGGGAGTATTGCCGGGGAGCTGTTTTTT. Its protein product is CSGQGSIAGELFF.

V usage is TRBV11-3 and J usage is TRBJ2-1; TRBD1 is a possible D gene (6 bases). With 5 bases removed from V and 5 bases from J, the gap between germline ends came to 10 bases. Germline-derived CDR1 and CDR2 are SGHNT and YENEEA. This CDR3 is 13 amino acids long. CDR3 region: CASSPDRNNEQFF. The CDR3 DNA reads TGTGCCAGCAGCCCTGACAGGAACAATGAGCAGTTCTTC.

The chain has TRBV10-1 and TRBJ2-1; TRBD2 might be the D (5 bases). V was clipped by 3 bases and J by 0 bases, with 9 bases between them. CDR1 is WNHNN, CDR2 SYGVQD, per germline (reference sequence). The CDR3 totals 15 residues. For the CDR3, the DNA is TGCGCCAGCAGTGAAGTCACTAGCTCCTACAATGAGCAGTTCTTC. This gives the protein CASSEVTSSYNEQFF.

The V call is TRBV23-1, the J call TRBJ1-3; the D gene is possibly TRBD1 (6 bases). TRBV23-1 qualifies as an ORF whose function is uncertain. The CDR3 contains 20 residues. V lost 2 bases, J lost 0 bases, and 23 bases lay in between. This chain's CDR3 is CASSQELDRRLLFSGNTIYF. DNA for the CDR3: TGCGCCAGCAGTCAAGAACTAGACAGGAGATTACTCTTCTCTGGAAACACCATATATTTT.

The chain combines TRBV9 with TRBJ1-6; 7 nucleotides line up with TRBD1. From germline, CDR1 is SGDLS and CDR2 YYNGEE. The CDR3 totals 16 residues. Losses at the gene ends were 5 bases for V and 7 bases for J; bases not matched to a gene: 12. The CDR3 loop reads CASSDRVTSVNSPLHF. The CDR3 DNA sequence: TGTGCCAGCAGTGACAGGGTAACGAGCGTAAATTCACCCCTCCACTTT. Using reference TRBV9 and TRBJ1-6 for the parts outside the CDR3, the full variable domain is DSGVTQTPKHLITATGQRVTLRCSPRSGDLSVYWYQQSLDQGLQFLIQYYNGEERAKGNILERFSAQQFPDLHSELNLSSLELGDSALYFCASSDRVTSVNSPLHFGNGTRLTVT.

This chain joins TRBV15 and TRBJ2-7, with a weak D call TRBD2 (6 bases). The CDR3 sequence is 15 residues long. V gave up 1 base and J gave up 0 bases, with 10 bases separating them. Germline CDR1 LNHNV, CDR2 YYDKDF (reference sequence). This CDR3 reads CATSRALALSYEQYF. CDR3 nucleotides: TGTGCCACCAGCAGAGCACTAGCCCTCTCCTACGAGCAGTACTTC. Full variable domain (rest looked up from reference TRBV15 and TRBJ2-7): DAMVIQNPRYQVTQFGKPVTLSCSQTLNHNVMYWYQQKSSQAPKLLFHYYDKDFNNEADTPDNFQSRRPNTSFCFLDIRSPGLGDTAMYLCATSRALALSYEQYFGPGTRLTVT.

The chain has TRBV7-2 and TRBJ2-1; D is possibly TRBD2 (7 bases). Germline assignment: CDR1 SGHTA and CDR2 FQGNSA. The CDR3 is 13 residues long. V was clipped by 6 bases and J by 8 bases, with 14 bases between them. The chain's CDR3 is CASRARGGHEQFF. The CDR3 bases are TGTGCCAGCAGGGCGAGGGGGGGCCATGAGCAGTTCTTC.

This rearrangement joins TRBV28 to TRBJ2-3, with 14 bases lining up with TRBD2. Looked up from germline, CDR1 is MDHEN and CDR2 is SYDVKM. V shed 4 bases, J shed 8 bases, and the junction held 8 bases outside the gene matches. This CDR3 contains 16 residues. CDR3 protein: CASSSSTSGGASTQYF. The CDR3 DNA sequence: TGTGCCAGCAGTTCGTCGACTAGCGGGGGGGCGAGTACGCAGTATTTT.

The chain joins TRBV25-1 to TRBJ2-2; 11 positions match TRBD1. CDR3 length: 16 amino acids. Germline V gives CDR1 MGHDK, CDR2 SYGVNS. J gave up 2 bases and V 8 bases, and 7 bases lay outside the gene matches. CDR3 protein: CASSTRTGGNTGELFF. The CDR3 nucleotides read TGTGCCAGCTCAACTAGGACAGGGGGCAACACCGGGGAGCTGTTTTTT.

The chain carries TRBV28 and TRBJ1-5; 7 bases align to TRBD1. The CDR3 loop spans 14 amino acids. CDR1 MDHEN and CDR2 SYDVKM come from the germline V gene. After removal of 6 bases from V and 3 bases from J, the junction contained 5 bases not matched to a gene. For the CDR3, the DNA is TGTGCCAGCAGCCCGGACAGGTTCAATCAGCCCCAGCATTTT. Amino acids: CASSPDRFNQPQHF.

This clone was detected a few times. The gene calls are TRBV7-9 and TRBJ2-6; D might be TRBD1 (5 bases). Germline V gives CDR1 SEHNR, CDR2 FQNEAQ (reference sequence). Trimming took 5 bases from V and 4 from J, leaving 9 bases between them. CDR3 length: 14 residues. CDR3 nucleotide sequence: TGTGCCAGCAGCCCAGGGCAAGGGGCCAACGTCCTGACTTTC. Translated, it gives CASSPGQGANVLTF. The full variable domain, in which reference TRBV7-9 and TRBJ2-6 provide the parts outside the CDR3, is DTGVSQNPRHKITKRGQNVTFRCDPISEHNRLYWYRQTLGQGPEFLTYFQNEAQLEKSRLLSDRFSAERPKGSFSTLEIQRTEQGDSAMYLCASSPGQGANVLTFGAGSRLTVL.

V and J are TRBV5-1 and TRBJ2-1; 8 nucleotides agree with TRBD2. Germline values: CDR1 SGHRS, CDR2 YFSETQ. CDR3 length: 15 amino acids. J was trimmed by 4 bases and V by 1 base; bases with no gene match: 4. CDR3 in DNA: TGCGCCAGCAGCTTGAACGGGGGGGAATACAATGAGCAGTTCTTC. Translated: CASSLNGGEYNEQFF.

This clone was recorded at least ten times. In nucleotides, the CDR3 is TGTGCCACCAAACGATCGGGACAGGGGGCGCTGGGAGGAGAGACCCAGTACTTC. It translates to CATKRSGQGALGGETQYF. The rearrangement uses TRBV28 and TRBJ2-5, with 12 bases identical to TRBD1. This CDR3 is built from 18 residues. CDR1 MDHEN and CDR2 SYDVKM come from the germline V gene. With V trimmed by 10 bases and J by 4 bases, 19 bases remained unmatched.

The chain uses TRBV11-2 and TRBJ2-2; 9 bases are a match to TRBD2. The V segment lost 0 bases and the J segment 4 bases; nucleotides outside the gene matches: 15. Per the germline V gene, CDR1 is SGHAT and CDR2 is FQNNGV. The CDR3 consists of 20 residues. CDR3 region: CASSLELAGSLFSPTGELFF. CDR3 coding DNA: TGTGCCAGCAGCTTAGAACTAGCGGGCTCTCTATTTTCGCCCACCGGGGAGCTGTTTTTT.

The chain carries TRBV3-1 (or the pseudogene TRBV3-2) and TRBJ2-6; weak D call: TRBD1 (5 bases). This CDR3 has 17 residues. The germline gives CDR1 LGHDT, CDR2 YNNKEL (reference sequence). Trimming shortened V by 2 bases and J by 0 bases, and 11 bases separated the two germline ends. CDR3 bases: TGTGCCAGCAGCCAAAAGATGGGGCTCTCTGGGGCCAACGTCCTGACTTTC. Translated, it gives CASSQKMGLSGANVLTF.

The chain joins TRBV5-4 to TRBJ2-7; 12 bases are a match to TRBD2. There are 15 residues in the CDR3. CDR1 and CDR2 from the germline V gene are SGHNT and YYREEE (reference sequence). V trimming: 4 bases; J trimming: 5 bases; junction bases outside the gene matches: 7. The CDR3 DNA reads as TGTGCCAGCAGCGTTCTAGCGGGAGGGCCCCACGAGCAGTACTTC. Its protein product is CASSVLAGGPHEQYF.

This clone was observed a single time. The V and J genes are TRBV27 and TRBJ2-1, with TRBD2 as a possible D gene (6 bases). The CDR3 has 13 residues. The germline V and J ends were trimmed by 9 bases and 2 bases, with 11 bases remaining between them. Germline assignment: CDR1 MNHEY and CDR2 SMNVEV (reference sequence). The CDR3 coding sequence is TGTGCCAGTGGGGACTTCACCTACAATGAGCAGTTCTTC. Its translation: CASGDFTYNEQFF.

V and J are TRBV3-1 (or the pseudogene TRBV3-2) and TRBJ2-7; 10 nucleotides match TRBD2. The CDR3 extends over 15 amino acids. The germline gives CDR1 LGHDT, CDR2 YNNKEL (reference sequence). The V gene end was trimmed by 4 bases and the J gene end by 2 bases; junction bases not matched to a gene: 5. CDR3 protein: CASSRASGGAYEQYF. CDR3 bases: TGTGCCAGCAGCCGAGCCAGCGGGGGGGCCTACGAGCAGTACTTC.

This clone was seen only once. The chain has TRBV27 and TRBJ1-2; TRBD1 might be the D (6 bases). Trimming shortened V by 0 bases and J by 8 bases, and 10 bases separated the two germline ends. Germline CDR1 is MNHEY and CDR2 is SMNVEV (reference sequence). CDR3 length: 13 amino acids. The CDR3 reads CASSLSAGAGYTF. The CDR3 DNA is TGTGCCAGCAGTTTATCGGCAGGGGCCGGCTACACCTTC.

The rearrangement uses TRBV2 and TRBJ2-7; tentative D call: TRBD1 (6 bases). The CDR3 covers 14 residues. Germline loops: CDR1 SNHLY, CDR2 FYNNEI. Trimming took off 6 bases at V and 6 bases at J, with 18 bases between the two ends. This CDR3 is CASSVNRVGVEQYF. In DNA, the CDR3 is TGTGCCAGCAGCGTTAACAGGGTCGGGGTCGAGCAGTACTTC.

This chain links TRBV5-6 with TRBJ2-1; tentative D call: TRBD2 (7 bases). There are 16 residues in the CDR3. The V gene's germline CDR1 is SGHDT and CDR2 YYEEEE. Trimming left V 4 bases short and J 8 bases short, with 22 bases between. The DNA of the CDR3 is TGTGCCAGCAGCATGGGGGCGGGAGTCATGAAAGATGAGCAGTTCTTC. This translates into CASSMGAGVMKDEQFF. The full variable domain, its missing parts supplied by reference TRBV5-6 and TRBJ2-1, is DAGVTQSPTHLIKTRGQQVTLRCSPKSGHDTVSWYQQALGQGPQFIFQYYEEEERQRGNFPDRFSGHQFPNYSSELNVNALLLGDSALYLCASSMGAGVMKDEQFFGPGTRLTVL.

The chain combines TRBV11-3 with TRBJ2-7; 12 nucleotides align to TRBD1. From germline, CDR1 is SGHNT and CDR2 YENEEA. J lost 7 bases, V lost 5 bases, and 12 bases had no gene match. This CDR3 is built from 16 residues. The CDR3 DNA reads as TGTGCCAGCAGCCAAGGCCAGGGACAGGGGGCAAGAGAGCAGTACTTC. Translation gives CASSQGQGQGAREQYF.

The chain couples TRBV27 to TRBJ2-7, with 11 bases identical to TRBD1. There are 15 residues in the CDR3. The trim removed 8 bases at V and 2 bases at J, leaving 8 bases unmatched. Per the germline V gene, CDR1 is MNHEY and CDR2 is SMNVEV (reference sequence). Here the CDR3 reads CASGYGGQGAYEQYF. CDR3 sequence (DNA): TGTGCCAGCGGCTACGGGGGACAGGGGGCCTACGAGCAGTACTTC.

The V call is TRBV4-1, the J call TRBJ1-1; 11 bases map to TRBD1. This CDR3 region has 15 residues. With 2 bases clipped from V and 6 bases from J, the junction kept 5 bases outside the gene matches. Germline V gene sequence: CDR1 MGHRA, CDR2 YSYEKL. The chain's CDR3 is CASSQSDRGQAEAFF. CDR3 sequence (DNA): TGCGCCAGCAGCCAATCGGACAGGGGGCAGGCTGAAGCTTTCTTT.

The chain couples TRBV9 to TRBJ1-1, with 7 bases lining up with TRBD1. The CDR3 is 13 residues long. Germline V gene data show CDR1 as SGDLS and CDR2 as YYNGEE. Trimming at V came to 4 bases and at J to 3 bases, leaving 3 bases not matched to a gene. CDR3 protein: CASSFTGDTEAFF. CDR3 bases: TGTGCCAGCAGCTTCACAGGGGACACTGAAGCTTTCTTT.